This TCR beta chain derives from a study of blood T cell repertoires in COVID-19. Study in general: The study drew acute and convalescent COVID-19 samples from the United States, Italy and Spain.

V was pared by 5 bases and J by 8 bases, with 7 bases of the junction left unmatched. This CDR3 region has 13 residues. Germline CDR1 and CDR2: SGHTA and FQGTGA. Sequencing was performed with immunoSEQ multiplex PCR; in TCRdb, only in-frame clones are kept and a portion is missing. The table lists some 150,000 clones, around 85% of them singletons. This TCR was sampled from a woman between 55 and 75 years old with COVID-19, enrolled during active disease. The genes are TRBV7-3 and TRBJ2-3, with 7 positions matching TRBD1. Sequenced: peripheral blood. The chain's CDR3 is CASSIKQGSTQYF. CDR3 DNA sequence: TGTGCCAGCAGCATCAAACAGGGGAGTACGCAGTATTTT.